This T cell receptor beta chain stems from a study of a mutant IDH1 vaccine in newly diagnosed glioma. Study background: The earlier regimen, radiotherapy, temozolomide, or both, was most often both. Visits designated V12 and V13 were conducted at weeks 35 and 47, respectively. Overall study results and limits: There seemed to be no relation between pseudoprogression and changes in top peripheral T cell clonotypes.

Here immunoSEQ multiplex PCR was the method, and the copy in TCRdb shows in-frame clones only, minus some. The sample records 56,000 or so clones, about 80% being singletons. The CDR3 runs 16 residues. Between the trimmed V and J ends, which lost 6 bases and 0 bases, there was a span of 15 bases. Germline V gene data show CDR1 as MGHDK and CDR2 as SYGVNS. Documented time point: week 47, end of study. Every vaccine dose comprised 300 ug of mutant IDH1 20-mer peptide plus topical imiquimod. A word on this clone: Antigen unknown.

The chain uses TRBV25-1 and TRBJ1-5, with D perhaps TRBD1 (5 bases). This clonotype originated in a woman aged 40 to 50 with glioma. Some clones in this sample may be carry-over from other donors' samples. The sequenced sample was PBMCs, obtained from a glioma patient whose treatment included an IDH1 peptide vaccine. CDR3 bases: TGTGCCAGCAGCCCGTGGGACGTAAATAGCAATCAGCCCCAGCATTTT. Protein: CASSPWDVNSNQPQHF.